This T cell receptor beta chain was recorded in a study of graft-versus-host responses after intestinal transplantation. Measured with immunoSEQ multiplex PCR; TCRdb has only the in-frame clones, and not every one. The sample has some 10,000 clones, over 60% seen once. Per the germline V gene, CDR1 is MDHEN and CDR2 is SYDVKM. This CDR3 has 12 residues. Trimming took off 8 bases at V and 8 bases at J, with 13 bases between the two ends. The input for sequencing was PBMCs, taken about 490 days after intestinal transplant. The V call is TRBV28, the J call TRBJ1-5; tentatively, D is TRBD1 (5 bases). The receptor's source is a human patient who received an intestinal transplant, so some T cells may come from the graft donor. DNA for the CDR3: TGTGCCAGCCGCCGAGGGGATGAGCCCCAGCATTTT. Its protein is CASRRGDEPQHF.